A selection of T cell receptor beta chains follows, all from one sample in a study of blood T cells in healthy people across ages. TCRdb processed the 5' RACE reads anew with MiXCR; each CDR3 protein has one entry. The sample has about 730,000 distinct CDR3 sequences; roughly 47% are singletons. Sequences were obtained from blood. The source of these receptors is a woman aged 55-69 years in good health. CDR3s include the opening cysteine and the closing phenylalanine or tryptophan. A D gene is named only where the DNA matches it firmly. Size values are once, few and many counts, or a class for expanded clones, and some rows have none.

>-|TRBJ1-4|-|TRBV28
TGTGCCAGCTGGAGCGGAAATGAAAAACTGTTTTTT
CASWSGNEKLFF
>-|TRBJ2-7|-|TRBV4-2
TGTGCCAGCAGCCAAAGTGCGGAAACCTACAATGAGCAGTACTTC
CASSQSAETYNEQYF
>-|TRBJ2-2|-|TRBV29-1
TGCAGCGTTGATTTCGGGGAACCGAACACCGGGGAGCTGTTTTTT
CSVDFGEPNTGELFF
>TRBD2|TRBJ2-3|-|TRBV2
TGTGCCAGCAGGGCTAGCGGGATCGATACGCAGTATTTT
CASRASGIDTQYF
>-|TRBJ2-1|few|TRBV9
TGTGCCAGCAGCCTGACTCTCGGCGATGAGCAGTTCTTC
CASSLTLGDEQFF
>-|TRBJ2-7|few|TRBV9
TGTGCCAGCAGCGTAGCTCGACAGTCAAGCTCCTACAATGAGCAGTACTTC
CASSVARQSSSYNEQYF
>TRBD1|TRBJ2-1|-|TRBV29-1
TGCAGCGGATCCGGGACAGTAGGCAATGAGCAGTTCTTC
CSGSGTVGNEQFF
>-|TRBJ1-4|-|TRBV30
TGTGCCTGGAGTCGGGGGACGGATTTTGAAAAACTGTTTTTT
CAWSRGTDFEKLFF
>-|TRBJ2-1|once|TRBV27
TGTGCCAGCAGTTTATCCGCCTTGGTGAATGAGCAGTTCTTC
CASSLSALVNEQFF
>-|TRBJ1-2|-|TRBV20-1
TGCAGTGCTGGTGTAGGAGACGCAAAGTATGGCTACACCTTC
CSAGVGDAKYGYTF
>-|TRBJ2-5|-|TRBV29-1
TGCAGCGTTGAAGATCGGAGGAACAATGAGCAGTACTTC
CSVEDRRNNEQYF
>-|TRBJ2-1|-|TRBV7-8
TGTGCCAGCATACACGGAGACAGTTACTCCTACAATGAGCAGTTCTTC
CASIHGDSYSYNEQFF
>-|TRBJ2-7|-|TRBV29-1
TGCAGCGTTGATGGTTGGGACGGATCCTACGAGCAGTACTTC
CSVDGWDGSYEQYF
>-|TRBJ1-3|-|TRBV29-1
TGCAGCGTTGAAGGGGAAAGCTCTGGAAACACCATATATTTT
CSVEGESSGNTIYF
>-|TRBJ1-3|-|TRBV7-9
TGTGCCAGCAGCCTGGGGGCGGGGAGCTCTGGAAACACCATATATTTT
CASSLGAGSSGNTIYF
>-|TRBJ2-1|-|TRBV3-1
TGTGCCAGCAGCCAAGATCCTGGGAGCTCCTACAATGAGCAGTTCTTC
CASSQDPGSSYNEQFF
>TRBD1|TRBJ2-3|-|TRBV20-1
TGCAGTGCCTGGGACAGGAGCACAGATACGCAGTATTTT
CSAWDRSTDTQYF
>TRBD1|TRBJ2-1|once|TRBV2
TGTGCCAGCATTGGACAGGTTTCTTACAATGAGCAGTTCTTC
CASIGQVSYNEQFF
>-|TRBJ1-2|-|TRBV2
TGTGCCAGCAGCCTACAGGGAGGTCTTAACTATGGCTACACCTTC
CASSLQGGLNYGYTF
>-|TRBJ2-5|few|TRBV5-1
TGCGCCAGCGGCCCACTGGGGGTCGAAGAGGAGACCCAGTACTTC
CASGPLGVEEETQYF
>-|TRBJ1-4|-|TRBV6-5
TGTGCCAGCAGTTACGAGGCCGGGGAGAATGAAAAACTGTTTTTT
CASSYEAGENEKLFF
>TRBD1|TRBJ2-1|-|TRBV9
TGTGCCAGCAGCGTAACCTCGACAGGGGTCAGCTACAATGAGCAGTTCTTC
CASSVTSTGVSYNEQFF
>-|TRBJ2-5|many|TRBV29-1
TGCAGCGGAGGAGACCGGCGGGAGACCCAGTACTTC
CSGGDRRETQYF
>TRBD2|TRBJ2-5|-|TRBV20-1
TGCAGTGCTAGAGAGCCCACTAGCGGGGTGGAGACCCAGTACTTC
CSAREPTSGVETQYF
>-|TRBJ1-5|-|TRBV12-3/TRBV12-4
TGTGCCAGCAGTAGCGCAGGGAAGTACGGAGATCAGCCCCAGCATTTT
CASSSAGKYGDQPQHF
>TRBD2|TRBJ2-6|-|TRBV4-2
TGTGCCAGCAGCCAAGGGACTAGCGGGACGGGAGGGGCCAACGTCCTGACTTTC
CASSQGTSGTGGANVLTF
>TRBD1|TRBJ2-5|few|TRBV19
TGTGCCAGTAGTTCTCAACAGGGGGTGGGAGAGACCCAGTACTTC
CASSSQQGVGETQYF
>TRBD1|TRBJ1-6|-|TRBV20-1
TGCAGTGCTTACCCGGGACAGGAGAATTCACCCCTCCACTTT
CSAYPGQENSPLHF
>TRBD2|TRBJ2-1|-|TRBV29-1
TGCAGCGTTGTCGGGACTAGCGGGAAGAATGAGCAGTTCTTC
CSVVGTSGKNEQFF
>-|TRBJ1-2|few|TRBV6-2/TRBV6-3
TGTGCCAGCAAGGTCGGCGGACACACGAACTATGGCTACACCTTC
CASKVGGHTNYGYTF